The 21 T cell receptor beta chains reported below all come from one sample, sequenced in a study of blood T cell repertoires in COVID-19. This table comes from immunoSEQ multiplex PCR, and its TCRdb copy is limited to in-frame clones, with some not included. In the table there are 55,000 to 80,000 clones, approximately 87% of which are singletons. The sample was peripheral blood. These receptors were obtained from a woman aged 55-70 years with acute or convalescent COVID-19.

This rearrangement joins TRBV4-2 to TRBJ1-2; possibly TRBD1 for D (5 bases). Trimming stripped 1 base from V and 4 bases from J, with 13 bases between. Germline CDR1 and CDR2: LGHNA and YNFKEQ. CDR3 size: 15 residues. CDR3 protein: CASSQGQLLSYGYTF. CDR3 in DNA: TGTGCCAGCAGCCAAGGACAGCTTCTTTCCTATGGCTACACCTTC.

The J gene is TRBJ1-4, the V gene TRBV19; no reliable D call. The V end lost 7 bases, the J end lost 5 bases, and 11 bases lay between the germline ends. Germline V gene sequence: CDR1 LNHDA, CDR2 SQIVND (reference sequence). The CDR3 is 13 residues long. The CDR3: CASTHRTNEKLFF. The CDR3 DNA reads as TGTGCCAGTACTCACAGAACGAATGAAAAACTGTTTTTT.

This clone was seen only once. The chain links TRBV30 to TRBJ1-6, with 8 nucleotides matching TRBD1. This CDR3 has 15 residues. The V and J ends lost 3 bases and 9 bases, in that order; junction bases with no gene match: 10. The germline V gene encodes CDR1 GTSNPN and CDR2 SVGIG (reference sequence). CDR3 nucleotides: TGTGCCTGGAGGGCAAGCGACAGGGGAGTTTCACCCCTCCACTTT. Protein sequence: CAWRASDRGVSPLHF.

This chain uses TRBV5-1 with TRBJ2-5, with D perhaps matching TRBD2 (6 bases). This CDR3 is 14 amino acids long. V was cut by 1 base and J by 5 bases, with 12 bases left in between. The V gene's germline CDR1 is SGHRS and CDR2 YFSETQ. The CDR3 is CASSLQGGWETQYF. The CDR3 nucleotides are TGCGCCAGCAGCTTGCAGGGAGGATGGGAGACCCAGTACTTC.

The gene calls are TRBV9 and TRBJ2-5; 10 bases match TRBD2. The CDR3 contains 18 residues. J lost 5 bases, V lost 0 bases, and 13 bases had no gene match. CDR1 is SGDLS and CDR2 is YYNGEE in the germline V gene. The CDR3 coding sequence is TGTGCCAGCAGCGTAGCCTCGGCTAGCGGGGGATTTCGGGAGACCCAGTACTTC. Amino acids: CASSVASASGGFRETQYF.

This clone was seen just once. J is TRBJ2-2 and V is TRBV6-5; D remains ambiguous. The CDR3 consists of 15 residues. Germline V gene data show CDR1 as MNHEY and CDR2 as SVGAGI. Trimming took 8 bases from V and 5 from J, leaving 18 bases between them. This CDR3 is CASLYGVMKTGELFF. CDR3 DNA: TGTGCCAGCCTTTACGGAGTTATGAAGACCGGGGAGCTGTTTTTT.

The V and J genes are TRBV3-1 (or the pseudogene TRBV3-2) and TRBJ2-1; 14 bases agree with TRBD2. The J segment lost 5 bases and the V segment lost 4 bases, leaving 10 bases of the junction unmatched. CDR3 length: 18 amino acids. From germline, CDR1 is LGHDT and CDR2 YNNKEL (reference sequence). The CDR3 here is CASSPRTSGGFTDNEQFF. Written as DNA, the CDR3 is TGTGCCAGCAGCCCCCGGACTAGCGGGGGGTTCACCGACAATGAGCAGTTCTTC.

In its sample, this clone was seen once. J is TRBJ2-3 and V is TRBV11-2; D is perhaps TRBD2 (6 bases). There are 16 residues in the CDR3. CDR1 and CDR2 from the germline V gene are SGHAT and FQNNGV. V lost 1 base to trimming and J lost 2 bases, with 13 bases between them. CDR3 in amino acids: CASSLGVGGFTDTQYF. The CDR3 DNA sequence: TGTGCCAGCAGCTTAGGAGTGGGGGGTTTCACAGATACGCAGTATTTT. Drawing the rest from reference TRBV11-2 and TRBJ2-3, the complete variable domain is EAGVAQSPRYKIIEKRQSVAFWCNPISGHATLYWYQQILGQGPKLLIQFQNNGVVDDSQLPKDRFSAERLKGVDSTLKIQPAKLEDSAVYLCASSLGVGGFTDTQYFGPGTRLTVL.

The genes are TRBV5-1 and TRBJ2-5, with a tentative D call TRBD1 (7 bases). Germline loops: CDR1 SGHRS, CDR2 YFSETQ. V was clipped by 7 bases and J by 5 bases, with 12 bases between them. The CDR3 extends over 12 amino acids. The CDR3 is CASGSGGETQYF. The CDR3 DNA reads TGCGCCAGCGGCTCAGGGGGGGAGACCCAGTACTTC.

The rearrangement links TRBV6-2 or TRBV6-3 to TRBJ2-2; D gene uncertain. V was trimmed by 4 bases and J by 2 bases, leaving 2 bases between them. Germline-derived CDR1 and CDR2 are MNHEY and SVGEGT. The length of the CDR3 is 12 residues. The CDR3 spells CASSSNTGELFF. DNA of the CDR3: TGTGCCAGCAGTTCTAACACCGGGGAGCTGTTTTTT.

This chain joins TRBV5-5 and TRBJ2-5; D is ambiguous. The germline V gene has CDR1 SGHKS and CDR2 YYEKEE (reference sequence). The CDR3 length is 13 residues. V lost 2 bases, J lost 5 bases, and 10 bases lay in between. This CDR3 reads CASSLAELETQYF. As DNA, the CDR3 is TGTGCCAGCAGCTTAGCCGAGCTGGAGACCCAGTACTTC.

The chain employs TRBV6-4 and TRBJ1-2; maybe TRBD1 (5 bases). The V and J ends lost 2 bases and 1 base respectively, with 20 bases between them. This CDR3 has 18 residues. Germline assignment: CDR1 MRHNA and CDR2 SNTAGT. CDR3 bases: TGTGCCAGCAGTGACGGGAACGGGGGTGTTCCCTATAACTATGGCTACACCTTC. Translating it yields CASSDGNGGVPYNYGYTF.

V gene TRBV7-2 combines with J gene TRBJ2-5; TRBD2 matches at 7 bases. CDR1 SGHTA and CDR2 FQGNSA come from the germline V gene. Unmatched junction bases numbered 12, after V lost 2 bases and J lost 9 bases. The CDR3 extends over 15 amino acids. The CDR3 sequence is CASSLMPSGQGAQYF. The CDR3 DNA is TGTGCCAGCAGCTTAATGCCTAGCGGACAAGGGGCCCAGTACTTC.

This chain uses TRBV2 with TRBJ1-6; D remains ambiguous. The CDR3 has 15 amino acids. Germline CDR1 is SNHLY and CDR2 is FYNNEI. Deletions cut 6 bases from V and 0 bases from J, with 9 bases between. The CDR3: CASRPQSSYNSPLHF. The CDR3 coding sequence is TGTGCCAGCAGACCACAGAGCTCCTATAATTCACCCCTCCACTTT.

J is TRBJ1-5 and V is TRBV19; a weak D match, TRBD1 (6 bases). CDR1 and CDR2 (germline): LNHDA, SQIVND (reference sequence). V dropped 5 bases and J dropped 5 bases, with 16 bases sitting between them. CDR3 length equals 15 residues. DNA for the CDR3: TGTGCCAGTAGTGCAACAAGACAGGCGGATCAGCCCCAGCATTTT. Translated: CASSATRQADQPQHF.

The V call is TRBV11-2, the J call TRBJ2-1, with 9 bases that match TRBD2. The CDR3 runs 19 residues. J lost 7 bases, V lost 5 bases, and 21 bases had no gene match. The germline V gene encodes CDR1 SGHAT and CDR2 FQNNGV. The CDR3 spells CASSPDRAAGLAGRNEQFF. Written as DNA, the CDR3 is TGTGCCAGCAGCCCAGACAGGGCTGCGGGTCTAGCGGGACGTAATGAGCAGTTCTTC.

The J gene is TRBJ1-3, the V gene TRBV18; D is uncertain. The CDR3 loop spans 16 amino acids. V lost 1 base and J 0 bases, leaving 10 bases between the germline ends. Germline-derived CDR1 and CDR2 are KGHSH and LQKENI. CDR3 coding DNA: TGTGCCAGCTCACCACTGCCCCGGAGCTCTGGAAACACCATATATTTT. Translated, it gives CASSPLPRSSGNTIYF.

The chain employs TRBV6-2 or TRBV6-3 and TRBJ2-7, with D possibly being TRBD2 (5 bases). The germline V gene has CDR1 MNHEY and CDR2 SVGEGT. V was pared by 6 bases and J by 7 bases, with 19 bases between. The CDR3 is made up of 14 amino acids. This CDR3 is CASSNPKSWREQYV. DNA for the CDR3: TGTGCCAGCAGCAATCCCAAGTCCTGGAGGGAGCAGTACGTC.

The chain recombines TRBV4-3 with TRBJ1-2, with 7 nucleotides matching TRBD1. The junction had 8 bases not matched to a gene; V was cut back by 3 bases and J by 4 bases. The CDR3 contains 15 residues. Per the germline V gene, CDR1 is LGHNA and CDR2 is YSLEER. The CDR3 here is CASSQALRDSYGYTF. CDR3 sequence (DNA): TGCGCCAGCAGCCAGGCCCTCCGGGACAGCTATGGCTACACCTTC.

CDR3 sequence (DNA): TGCGCCAGCAGCCAAGATATAGCGGGAGGGCCCTACAATGAGCAGTTCTTC. Its protein is CASSQDIAGGPYNEQFF. The chain is built from TRBV4-3 and TRBJ2-1, with 11 bases matching TRBD2. This CDR3 has 17 residues. CDR1 and CDR2 (germline): LGHNA, YSLEER. The trim removed 0 bases at V and 2 bases at J, leaving 3 bases unmatched.

J is TRBJ1-1 and V is TRBV27; D unresolved. Trimming took 5 bases from V and 4 from J, leaving 14 bases between them. This CDR3 spans 14 amino acids. Germline lookup yields CDR1 MNHEY and CDR2 SMNVEV (reference sequence). The CDR3 protein is CASSPTRRSTEAFF. The CDR3 DNA reads as TGTGCCAGCAGTCCAACTAGAAGATCCACTGAAGCTTTCTTT.